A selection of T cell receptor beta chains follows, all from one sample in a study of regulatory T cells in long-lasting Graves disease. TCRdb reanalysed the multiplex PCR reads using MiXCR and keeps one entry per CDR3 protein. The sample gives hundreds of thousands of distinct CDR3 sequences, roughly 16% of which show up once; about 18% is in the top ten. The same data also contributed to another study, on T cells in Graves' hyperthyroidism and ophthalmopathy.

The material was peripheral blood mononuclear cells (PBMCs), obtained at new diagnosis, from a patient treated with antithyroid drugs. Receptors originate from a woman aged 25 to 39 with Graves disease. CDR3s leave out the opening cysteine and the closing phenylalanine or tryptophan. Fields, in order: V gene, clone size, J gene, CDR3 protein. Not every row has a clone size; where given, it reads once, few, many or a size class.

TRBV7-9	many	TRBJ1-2	ASSYGQLLGYT
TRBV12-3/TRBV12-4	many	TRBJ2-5	ASGGGGETQY
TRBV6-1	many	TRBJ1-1	ASSEFHSQRASEAF
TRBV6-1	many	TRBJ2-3	ASSTKAGTDTQY
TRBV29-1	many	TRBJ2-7	SVKEHGQGDYEQY
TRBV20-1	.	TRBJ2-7	SAPSPHEQY
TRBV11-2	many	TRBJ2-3	ASSLGLVFTDTQY
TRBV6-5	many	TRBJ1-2	ASSSPGRVDYGYT
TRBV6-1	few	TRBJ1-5	ASNQNQPQH
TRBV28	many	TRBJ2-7	ASSFRVSPYEQY
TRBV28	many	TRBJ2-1	ASEGASPNEQF
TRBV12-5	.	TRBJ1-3	ASGLAIGGLSSGNTIY
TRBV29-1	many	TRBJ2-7	SVRTSGAHSYEQY
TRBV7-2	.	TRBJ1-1	ASSLVPGTGAEAF
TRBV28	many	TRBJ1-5	ASSRTGASNQPQH
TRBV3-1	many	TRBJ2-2	ASSQEVADTGELF
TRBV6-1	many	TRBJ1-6	ASSTDREGYNSPLH
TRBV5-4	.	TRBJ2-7	ASSPPGRIGSYEQY
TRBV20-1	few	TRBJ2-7	SARIYRGGGGEQY
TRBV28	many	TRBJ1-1	ASSRTGGSTEAF
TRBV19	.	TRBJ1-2	ASSGRVPSPNYGYT
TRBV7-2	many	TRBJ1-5	ASSNGQGMAQPQH
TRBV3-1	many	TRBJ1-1	ASSRQQGNTEAF
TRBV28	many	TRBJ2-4	ASSSQGGINIQY
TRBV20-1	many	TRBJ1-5	SAFDWGSNQPQH